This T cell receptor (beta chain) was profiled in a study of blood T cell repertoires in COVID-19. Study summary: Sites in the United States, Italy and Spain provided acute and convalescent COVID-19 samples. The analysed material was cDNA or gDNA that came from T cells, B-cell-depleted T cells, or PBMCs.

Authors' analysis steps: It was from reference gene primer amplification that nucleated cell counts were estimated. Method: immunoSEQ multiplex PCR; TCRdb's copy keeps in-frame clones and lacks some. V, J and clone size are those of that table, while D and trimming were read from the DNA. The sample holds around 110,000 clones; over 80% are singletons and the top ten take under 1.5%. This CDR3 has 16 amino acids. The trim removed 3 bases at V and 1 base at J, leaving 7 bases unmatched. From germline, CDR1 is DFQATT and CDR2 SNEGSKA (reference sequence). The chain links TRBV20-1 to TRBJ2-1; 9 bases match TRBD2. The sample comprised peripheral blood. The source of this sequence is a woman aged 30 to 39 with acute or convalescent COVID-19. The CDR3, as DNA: TGCAGTGCTAGTAGCGCTAGCGGGATGTCCTACAATGAGCAGTTCTTC. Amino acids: CSASSASGMSYNEQFF.